The 28 T cell receptor beta chains reported below all come from one sample, sequenced in a study of spatial heterogeneity in lung cancer. General study points: How many expanded intratumoral alpha and beta TCRs were present tracked the tumor mutation count, which was a count of nonsynonymous mutations.

The time point: sample taken at primary tumor resection. Their recognized antigens are unknown. In TCRdb, the 5' RACE reads were re-called with MiXCR into one record per CDR3 protein. The table shows around 18,000 distinct CDR3 sequences, with approximately 6.5% occurring only once. The material was lung tumor tissue, obtained at surgery. The origin of the receptors is a female donor with early-stage non-small cell lung cancer.

This clonotype showed up just a few times. CDR3 bases: TGTGCCAGCAGCGTAGAGGCCAGCTCCTCCTACAATGAGCAGTTCTTC. Protein: CASSVEASSSYNEQFF. The chain joins TRBV9 to TRBJ2-1; D is ambiguous. The V gene lost 0 bases and the J gene lost 0 bases, with 10 bases spanning the gap. Germline CDR1 reads SGDLS; CDR2 reads YYNGEE. The CDR3 has 16 amino acids. Variable domain in full (rest from reference TRBV9 and TRBJ2-1): DSGVTQTPKHLITATGQRVTLRCSPRSGDLSVYWYQQSLDQGLQFLIQYYNGEERAKGNILERFSAQQFPDLHSELNLSSLELGDSALYFCASSVEASSSYNEQFFGPGTRLTVL.

This clonotype was observed many times. The gene calls are TRBV4-2 and TRBJ1-1, with D unresolved. CDR1 and CDR2 from the germline V gene are LGHNA and YNFKEQ. The CDR3 covers 15 residues. V lost 0 bases and J lost 5, with 13 bases in between. As DNA, the CDR3 is TGTGCCAGCAGCCAAGAACCGGGGATGGGAACTGAAGCTTTCTTT. Residues: CASSQEPGMGTEAFF.

This clonotype appeared many times. The chain carries TRBV12-3 or TRBV12-4 and TRBJ2-1; possibly TRBD2 for D (5 bases). This CDR3 has 16 amino acids. The germline V and J ends were trimmed by 6 bases and 3 bases, with 18 bases remaining between them. This chain's CDR3 is CASSPLGVGFYNEQFF. DNA for the CDR3: TGTGCCAGCAGCCCCCTCGGGGTCGGTTTCTACAATGAGCAGTTCTTC.

There are many counts of this clonotype. The V and J genes are TRBV6-5 and TRBJ1-5, with D unresolved. Trimming cost V 6 bases and J 8 bases, with 14 bases left between them. CDR1 is MNHEY, CDR2 SVGAGI, per germline. This CDR3 spans 13 amino acids. As DNA, the CDR3 is TGTGCCAGCAGGGGAGGACCTTGGGAGCCCCAGCATTTT. This translates into CASRGGPWEPQHF.

The sample holds many counts of this clonotype. The rearrangement uses TRBV6-2 or TRBV6-3 and TRBJ2-3; 10 nucleotides line up with TRBD2. Germline V gene sequence: CDR1 MNHEY, CDR2 SVGEGT. V shed 2 bases, J shed 2 bases, and the junction held 10 bases outside the gene matches. The CDR3 spans 18 residues. In nucleotides, the CDR3 is TGTGCCAGCAGTTACGAGGCCGGGACTAGCGTCACCACAGATACGCAGTATTTT. Protein: CASSYEAGTSVTTDTQYF.

CDR3 protein: CASSPGLAFNEQFF. The CDR3 DNA reads as TGTGCCAGCAGTCCGGGACTAGCGTTCAATGAGCAGTTCTTC. The rearrangement links TRBV27 to TRBJ2-1; TRBD2 matches at 10 bases. The CDR3 covers 14 residues. The ends lost 5 bases at V and 6 bases at J; junction bases unmatched: 4. Per the germline V gene, CDR1 is MNHEY and CDR2 is SMNVEV (reference sequence).

The rearrangement links TRBV28 to TRBJ2-7; no reliable D call. Germline-derived CDR1 and CDR2 are MDHEN and SYDVKM. The CDR3 has 12 residues. The ends were cut back, 2 bases at V and 4 bases at J, with 6 bases in the middle. CDR3 sequence: CASSLVGYEQYF. CDR3 nucleotide sequence: TGTGCCAGCAGTTTAGTCGGGTACGAGCAGTACTTC.

The chain carries TRBV19 and TRBJ2-7, with D perhaps matching TRBD1 (6 bases). The CDR3 spans 14 residues. V lost 1 base, J lost 1 base, and 8 bases lay in between. CDR1 and CDR2 from the germline V gene are LNHDA and SQIVND (reference sequence). DNA for the CDR3: TGTGCCAGTAGTATAGGGACAGCGTCCTACGAGCAGTACTTC. It specifies CASSIGTASYEQYF.

This clonotype was detected many times. The V and J genes are TRBV5-1 and TRBJ1-1, with no clear D. CDR3 length: 15 residues. Germline V gene lookup returns CDR1 SGHRS and CDR2 YFSETQ. V was clipped by 0 bases and J by 1 base, with 10 bases between them. This CDR3 is CASSLDTAPNTEAFF. In DNA form, the CDR3 reads TGCGCCAGCAGCTTGGATACAGCTCCGAACACTGAAGCTTTCTTT.

This clonotype was observed many times. The V gene is TRBV10-1, the J gene TRBJ2-1; D may be TRBD2 (6 bases). The CDR3 runs to 15 residues. The V gene's germline CDR1 is WNHNN and CDR2 SYGVQD (reference sequence). Trimming cost V 5 bases and J 8 bases, with 19 bases left between them. This chain's CDR3 is CASSNTGTRDDEQFF. The CDR3 DNA sequence: TGCGCCAGCAGTAACACCGGGACTCGAGACGATGAGCAGTTCTTC.

Ten or more counts support this clonotype. The V call is TRBV2, the J call TRBJ1-3; D unclear. Trimming cost V 3 bases and J 0 bases, with 6 bases left between them. The CDR3 covers 14 residues. Looked up from germline, CDR1 is SNHLY and CDR2 is FYNNEI. The CDR3 loop is CASSDHSSGNTIYF. The CDR3 nucleotides read TGTGCCAGCAGTGACCACAGCTCTGGAAACACCATATATTTT.

This clonotype was detected ten times or more. This chain joins TRBV20-1 and TRBJ1-5; no definite D call. Germline lookup yields CDR1 DFQATT and CDR2 SNEGSKA (reference sequence). CDR3 size: 12 residues. Trimming removed 6 bases at V and 4 bases at J, with 10 bases between. CDR3 region: CSAGRQNQPQHF. The CDR3 region has the DNA TGCAGTGCCGGGAGACAAAATCAGCCCCAGCATTTT.

The chain joins TRBV4-3 to TRBJ2-4; D possibly corresponds to TRBD2 (6 bases). Germline V gene lookup returns CDR1 LGHNA and CDR2 YSLEER. V was shortened by 0 bases and J by 0 bases, with 9 bases between the two germline ends. This CDR3 is built from 16 residues. The DNA for the CDR3 is TGCGCCAGCAGCCAAGACGGGGACTTAGCCAAAAACATTCAGTACTTC. Translation: CASSQDGDLAKNIQYF.

This clonotype has ten or more counts. This sequence joins TRBV20-1 and TRBJ2-3, with D uncertain. From germline, CDR1 is DFQATT and CDR2 SNEGSKA (reference sequence). This CDR3 contains 12 residues. V lost 5 bases and J 0 bases, leaving 6 bases between the germline ends. CDR3 sequence reads: CSASDSTDTQYF. In DNA form, the CDR3 reads TGCAGTGCTTCGGACAGCACAGATACGCAGTATTTT.

This clonotype came up a few times. This chain uses TRBV4-2 with TRBJ2-7, with 10 bases matching TRBD2. Germline loops: CDR1 LGHNA, CDR2 YNFKEQ. The V and J ends lost 0 bases and 6 bases, in that order; junction bases with no gene match: 5. The CDR3 is 15 amino acids. In nucleotides, the CDR3 is TGTGCCAGCAGCCAAGATAGTTGGACTAGCGGCGAGCAGTACTTC. This encodes CASSQDSWTSGEQYF.

This clonotype is medium-sized within its sample. The CDR3 DNA reads TGTGCCAGCAGTTATTCAAGAACAGGGGGAGGGGCTTTCTTT. Encoded protein: CASSYSRTGGGAFF. This chain links TRBV28 with TRBJ1-1, with 8 bases matching TRBD1. J lost 11 bases, V lost 4 bases, and 12 bases had no gene match. Germline V lookup: CDR1 MDHEN, CDR2 SYDVKM. The CDR3 is made up of 14 amino acids.

There are many counts of this clonotype. The chain has TRBV5-6 and TRBJ2-7, with a tentative D call TRBD1 (6 bases). Per germline, CDR1 SGHDT and CDR2 YYEEEE. The length of the CDR3 is 18 residues. The V gene lost 0 bases and the J gene lost 2 bases, with 21 bases spanning the gap. In nucleotides, the CDR3 is TGTGCCAGCAGCTTGGGAGAACTCAGGGGTAGCCTGGCCTACGAGCAGTACTTC. Residues: CASSLGELRGSLAYEQYF.

This clonotype appeared a few times. CDR3 loop: CASRQSGISTDTQYF. In DNA, the CDR3 is TGTGCCAGCAGGCAGAGCGGGATTAGCACAGATACGCAGTATTTT. The chain carries TRBV7-9 and TRBJ2-3; TRBD2 matches at 7 bases. The CDR3 consists of 15 residues. Germline V lookup: CDR1 SEHNR, CDR2 FQNEAQ (reference sequence). After removal of 6 bases from V and 0 bases from J, the junction contained 6 bases not matched to a gene.

The chain carries TRBV7-2 and TRBJ1-1; D unresolved. Germline V CDR1 and CDR2: SGHTA, FQGNSA. V was clipped by 3 bases and J by 3 bases, with 14 bases between them. The CDR3 extends over 15 amino acids. The chain's CDR3 is CASSFRAGLDTEAFF. Written as DNA, the CDR3 is TGTGCCAGCAGCTTCCGCGCGGGTTTGGACACTGAAGCTTTCTTT.

The chain uses TRBV20-1 and TRBJ1-2; no clear D. V lost 5 bases and J lost 8, with 15 bases in between. Germline CDR1 DFQATT, CDR2 SNEGSKA (reference sequence). The CDR3 has 12 amino acids. CDR3 residues: CSAEEGQRGYTF. For the CDR3, the DNA is TGCAGTGCTGAGGAGGGTCAGAGGGGCTACACCTTC.

This clonotype came up many times. The V gene is TRBV10-3, the J gene TRBJ1-1; D perhaps matches TRBD1 (5 bases). V was pared by 9 bases and J by 8 bases, with 10 bases between. CDR3 length equals 10 residues. The germline gives CDR1 ENHRY, CDR2 SYGVKD. The CDR3 DNA reads TGTGCCATAGGACACAGGGAAGCTTTCTTT. It is translated as CAIGHREAFF.

This clonotype has more than one count but fewer than ten. The chain links TRBV27 to TRBJ1-2, with D maybe TRBD1 (5 bases). V lost 2 bases and J 8 bases, leaving 15 bases between the germline ends. Germline V gene sequence: CDR1 MNHEY, CDR2 SMNVEV (reference sequence). The CDR3 sequence is 14 residues long. In nucleotides, the CDR3 is TGTGCCAGCAGTTTACTGTTCCAGGGAGGCGGCTACACCTTC. It specifies CASSLLFQGGGYTF.

The chain uses TRBV21-1 and TRBJ2-5; no DNA check was done on the table's D call, TRBD1. TRBV21-1 is designated a pseudogene. The CDR3 spans 15 residues. CDR3 sequence reads: CASSFRQGRQETQYF. CDR3 DNA: TGTGCCAGCAGCTTTCGACAGGGAAGACAAGAGACCCAGTACTTC.

This clonotype occurred many times. The J gene is TRBJ2-3, the V gene TRBV7-9; no reliable D call. Trimming stripped 2 bases from V and 6 bases from J, with 6 bases between. Germline-derived CDR1 and CDR2 are SEHNR and FQNEAQ (reference sequence). The CDR3 length is 12 residues. The CDR3 nucleotides read TGTGCCAGCAGCTTATCCGGGGATACGCAGTATTTT. As protein: CASSLSGDTQYF.

V is TRBV9 and J is TRBJ2-1; TRBD1 matches 8 bases. CDR1 is SGDLS, CDR2 YYNGEE, per germline. Trimming at V came to 0 bases and at J to 7 bases, leaving 6 bases not matched to a gene. The CDR3 is 15 amino acids. CDR3 bases: TGTGCCAGCAGCGTAGGTGGGACAGGAAGAAATGAGCAGTTCTTC. Its protein is CASSVGGTGRNEQFF.

There are many counts of this clonotype. The V call is TRBV7-6, the J call TRBJ2-1; the D call may be TRBD1 or TRBD2 (6 bases each). The CDR3 loop spans 13 amino acids. Trimming took off 6 bases at V and 6 bases at J, with 12 bases between the two ends. Looked up from germline, CDR1 is SGHVS and CDR2 is FNYEAQ. In DNA form, the CDR3 reads TGTGCCAGCAGTAAGGGGGGTCTCAATGAGCAGTTCTTC. This encodes CASSKGGLNEQFF.

The chain links TRBV5-1 to TRBJ2-2; D may be TRBD2 (6 bases). Looked up from germline, CDR1 is SGHRS and CDR2 is YFSETQ. CDR3 size: 18 residues. Trimming took off 0 bases at V and 5 bases at J, with 20 bases between the two ends. The CDR3 region is CASSLVASTGEWTGELFF. The CDR3 DNA is TGCGCCAGCAGCTTGGTCGCTTCGACGGGAGAATGGACCGGGGAGCTGTTTTTT.

This clonotype turned up a few times. The chain links TRBV4-1 to TRBJ2-1; TRBD1 is a possible D gene (5 bases). From germline, CDR1 is MGHRA and CDR2 YSYEKL. The CDR3 runs to 14 residues. Trimming left V 2 bases short and J 4 bases short, with 9 bases between. The CDR3 bases are TGCGCCAGCAGCCAACTTCCAGGGTACAATGAGCAGTTCTTC. Its protein product is CASSQLPGYNEQFF.